One sample yielded the 26 T cell receptor beta chains listed below, sequenced in a study of siplizumab effects on memory and regulatory T cells. Repertoires were generated with immunoSEQ multiplex PCR, while TCRdb's copy carries only in-frame clones and drops some. The sample comprises some 100,000 clones, around 94% of which are singletons, and roughly 0.61% rests with the top ten. Source material: Tregs sorted from blood. These receptors came from a human donor in good health.

The chain carries TRBV10-2 and TRBJ2-2; TRBD1 is a possible D gene (6 bases). Germline V gene data show CDR1 as WSHSY and CDR2 as SAAADI. V was clipped by 11 bases and J by 0 bases, with 22 bases between them. The CDR3 extends over 17 amino acids. This CDR3 is CAGDIRTGTSNTGELFF. CDR3 DNA sequence: TGCGCCGGGGACATTAGGACCGGGACGTCGAACACCGGGGAGCTGTTTTTT.

The rearrangement joins TRBV7-2 to TRBJ2-4; D tentatively reads TRBD1 or TRBD2 (6 bases each). The CDR3 covers 13 residues. V lost 1 base and J 7 bases, leaving 8 bases between the germline ends. Per germline, CDR1 SGHTA and CDR2 FQGNSA. CDR3: CASSLVGGNIQYF. The CDR3 DNA follows: TGTGCCAGCAGCTTAGTAGGGGGGAACATTCAGTACTTC.

This clone was observed a single time. The chain combines TRBV23-1 with TRBJ2-3; D perhaps matches TRBD1 (6 bases). TRBV23-1 counts as an open reading frame of uncertain function. This CDR3 comprises 14 residues. V was clipped by 0 bases and J by 4 bases, with 8 bases between them. CDR3 sequence: CASSQSWGPDTQYF. For the CDR3, the DNA is TGCGCCAGCAGTCAATCTTGGGGGCCAGATACGCAGTATTTT.

V gene TRBV7-8 combines with J gene TRBJ1-2; D is ambiguous. V shed 2 bases and J shed 6 bases, with 13 bases lying between them. CDR3 length: 14 amino acids. Per the germline V gene, CDR1 is SGHVS and CDR2 is FQNEAQ. CDR3 residues: CASSLKTKRDGYTF. CDR3 DNA: TGTGCCAGCAGCTTAAAGACGAAAAGGGATGGCTACACCTTC.

The CDR3, as DNA: TGTGCCAGCAGTTACTATTTAGTGAACACCGGGGAGCTGTTTTTT. It translates to CASSYYLVNTGELFF. The chain uses TRBV6-5 and TRBJ2-2; no clear D. CDR1 is MNHEY, CDR2 SVGAGI, per germline. The CDR3 is 15 amino acids. The V gene lost 1 base and the J gene lost 1 base, with 7 bases spanning the gap.

The rearrangement joins TRBV5-1 to TRBJ1-1; D remains unclear. Germline CDR1 reads SGHRS; CDR2 reads YFSETQ. This CDR3 spans 15 amino acids. V shed 5 bases and J shed 0 bases, with 14 bases lying between them. The CDR3 sequence is CASSRWGSMNTEAFF. For the CDR3, the DNA is TGCGCCAGCAGTAGGTGGGGAAGCATGAACACTGAAGCTTTCTTT.

The chain combines TRBV6-1 with TRBJ2-3, with TRBD2 as a possible D gene (5 bases). The CDR3 spans 16 residues. Trimming stripped 1 base from V and 2 bases from J, with 13 bases between. Germline CDR1 reads MNHNS; CDR2 reads SASEGT. The CDR3: CASSEGWLADTDTQYF. As DNA, the CDR3 is TGTGCCAGCAGTGAAGGATGGCTAGCAGACACAGATACGCAGTATTTT.

The chain carries TRBV18 and TRBJ2-2, with D possibly being TRBD1 or TRBD2 (5 bases each). This CDR3 contains 15 residues. Trimming left V 4 bases short and J 1 base short, with 10 bases between. CDR1 KGHSH and CDR2 LQKENI come from the germline V gene. The CDR3 here is CASSRRDGNTGELFF. The DNA for the CDR3 is TGTGCCAGCTCACGCCGGGACGGGAACACCGGGGAGCTGTTTTTT.

This clone was seen more than once but under ten times. The V and J genes are TRBV5-1 and TRBJ2-1; 8 positions agree with TRBD2. The V segment lost 2 bases and the J segment 4 bases; nucleotides outside the gene matches: 5. Germline CDR1 is SGHRS and CDR2 is YFSETQ. The CDR3 extends over 15 amino acids. CDR3 protein: CASSFALAGYNEQFF. The CDR3 DNA sequence: TGCGCCAGCAGCTTCGCCTTAGCGGGGTACAATGAGCAGTTCTTC.

V gene TRBV14 combines with J gene TRBJ2-5, with 10 bases identical to TRBD2. The J segment lost 4 bases and the V segment lost 0 bases, leaving 5 bases of the junction unmatched. Germline CDR1 is SGHDN and CDR2 is FVKESK. The length of the CDR3 is 16 residues. CDR3 sequence: CASSQDRSGRGETQYF. CDR3 nucleotide sequence: TGTGCCAGCAGCCAAGATAGGAGCGGGAGGGGAGAGACCCAGTACTTC.

The rearrangement links TRBV4-1 to TRBJ2-7; D gene unclear. CDR1 is MGHRA, CDR2 YSYEKL, per germline. V dropped 2 bases and J dropped 3 bases, with 17 bases sitting between them. The CDR3 is 16 amino acids. This CDR3 is CASSQTSAGAFYEQYF. As DNA, the CDR3 is TGCGCCAGCAGCCAAACCTCGGCAGGAGCGTTCTACGAGCAGTACTTC.

The chain is built from TRBV5-5 and TRBJ2-1; D gene ambiguous. CDR3 length: 17 amino acids. V was shortened by 2 bases and J by 1 base, with 16 bases between the two germline ends. Germline values: CDR1 SGHKS, CDR2 YYEKEE (reference sequence). The CDR3 region is CASSFLPFSDSYNEQFF. CDR3 DNA sequence: TGTGCCAGCAGCTTTCTTCCATTTTCAGATTCCTACAATGAGCAGTTCTTC.

The genes are TRBV18 and TRBJ2-7; D tentatively reads TRBD1 or TRBD2 (5 bases each). There are 13 residues in the CDR3. V was trimmed by 4 bases and J by 3 bases, leaving 10 bases between them. CDR1 KGHSH and CDR2 LQKENI come from the germline V gene. The CDR3 DNA is TGTGCCAGCTCACGGGGGTTCGGCTACGAGCAGTACTTC. Protein product: CASSRGFGYEQYF.

The V and J genes are TRBV5-1 and TRBJ1-2; perhaps TRBD1 as D (6 bases). Germline loops: CDR1 SGHRS, CDR2 YFSETQ. Trimming stripped 2 bases from V and 7 bases from J, with 12 bases between. The CDR3 has 13 residues. The CDR3 DNA is TGCGCCAGCAGCTTTAGGGGGGCAGGTGGCTACACCTTC. Amino acids: CASSFRGAGGYTF.

This clone was seen only once. The chain links TRBV6-5 to TRBJ2-3, with TRBD2 as a possible D gene (7 bases). This CDR3 comprises 15 residues. From germline, CDR1 is MNHEY and CDR2 SVGAGI. V gave up 8 bases and J gave up 3 bases, with 18 bases separating them. The CDR3 protein is CASGPWGRETDTQYF. CDR3 DNA: TGTGCCAGCGGGCCCTGGGGGCGGGAGACAGATACGCAGTATTTT.

The rearrangement joins TRBV10-2 to TRBJ1-1; no firm D call. CDR1 WSHSY and CDR2 SAAADI come from the germline V gene. The CDR3 has 14 amino acids. V lost 4 bases to trimming and J lost 4 bases, with 13 bases between them. CDR3 sequence reads: CASSVSTGGTEAFF. CDR3 sequence (DNA): TGCGCCAGCAGTGTGTCGACGGGTGGCACTGAAGCTTTCTTT.

This rearrangement joins TRBV6-5 to TRBJ2-7, with TRBD2 matching over 10 bases. V trimming: 6 bases; J trimming: 7 bases; junction bases outside the gene matches: 6. CDR1 and CDR2 from the germline V gene are MNHEY and SVGAGI. The length of the CDR3 is 13 residues. CDR3 sequence reads: CASRRLAGVEQYF. The CDR3 nucleotides read TGTGCCAGCAGGAGGCTAGCGGGAGTTGAGCAGTACTTC.

The chain carries TRBV11-1 and TRBJ2-5; 11 positions match TRBD2. The CDR3 consists of 15 residues. Germline V gene data show CDR1 as SGHAT and CDR2 as FQDESV (reference sequence). Trimming removed 5 bases from V and 2 bases from J; junction bases left unmatched: 4. CDR3 protein: CASSGTSGDQETQYF. The CDR3 DNA follows: TGTGCCAGCAGCGGGACTAGCGGAGATCAAGAGACCCAGTACTTC.

This clone was detected only once. V is TRBV5-1 and J is TRBJ2-1; TRBD1 agrees at 7 bases. Germline V gene data show CDR1 as SGHRS and CDR2 as YFSETQ. The CDR3 is 17 amino acids. V dropped 1 base and J dropped 6; count of bases not matched to a gene: 13. The CDR3 region has the DNA TGCGCCAGCAGCTTGTTCTTTAACAGGGGAGCTGGCAATGAGCAGTTCTTC. It encodes CASSLFFNRGAGNEQFF.

In this sample, this clone turned up once. The chain employs TRBV19 and TRBJ2-7; 7 bases fit TRBD1. Germline V gives CDR1 LNHDA, CDR2 SQIVND (reference sequence). V shed 7 bases, J shed 2 bases, and the junction held 11 bases outside the gene matches. The CDR3 is 15 residues long. CDR3: CASKRSGTDAYEQYF. CDR3 DNA: TGTGCCAGTAAACGGTCCGGGACAGACGCCTACGAGCAGTACTTC.

The chain recombines TRBV28 with TRBJ2-7, with D unclear. With 6 bases removed from V and 13 bases from J, the gap between germline ends came to 16 bases. Germline CDR1 is MDHEN and CDR2 is SYDVKM. CDR3 length: 11 residues. In DNA, the CDR3 is TGTGCCAGCAGCTCGCTGGCTAATAACTACTTC. Residues: CASSSLANNYF.

CDR3 sequence: CASSPQGAGGYEQYF. Here the CDR3 DNA reads TGTGCCAGCAGCCCCCAGGGGGCGGGAGGGTACGAGCAGTACTTC. The chain has TRBV11-2 and TRBJ2-7; maybe TRBD2 (9 bases). Germline CDR1 and CDR2: SGHAT and FQNNGV. The CDR3 has 15 residues. V was cut by 5 bases and J by 4 bases, with 18 bases left in between.

The chain has TRBV5-6 and TRBJ2-7, with TRBD2 matching over 7 bases. The CDR3 totals 15 residues. Trimming took 4 bases from V and 3 from J; bases not matched to a gene: 10. Per germline, CDR1 SGHDT and CDR2 YYEEEE. Here the CDR3 reads CASSLDYRDYYEQYF. For the CDR3, the DNA is TGTGCCAGCAGCCTAGACTACCGGGACTACTACGAGCAGTACTTC.

This chain connects TRBV28 to TRBJ1-5; D perhaps matches TRBD1 (5 bases). CDR1 is MDHEN and CDR2 is SYDVKM in the germline V gene. V was clipped by 3 bases and J by 4 bases, with 28 bases between them. This CDR3 spans 20 amino acids. Here the CDR3 DNA reads TGTGCCAGCAGTTTTGAAATAGACACCGGCGGTCCCCCAGGGAATCAGCCCCAGCATTTT. This translates into CASSFEIDTGGPPGNQPQHF.

The rearrangement links TRBV30 to TRBJ1-1; a possible D gene is TRBD1 (6 bases). Looked up from germline, CDR1 is GTSNPN and CDR2 is SVGIG (reference sequence). V was clipped by 0 bases and J by 5 bases, with 13 bases between them. The CDR3 has 14 residues. Here the CDR3 DNA reads TGTGCCTGGAGTGTAGTCCCTACAGGGACTGAAGCTTTCTTT. Translation gives CAWSVVPTGTEAFF.

The V and J genes are TRBV14 and TRBJ2-5; D remains unclear. Deletions cut 4 bases from V and 4 bases from J, with 13 bases between. The CDR3 is 14 residues long. Germline V gene data show CDR1 as SGHDN and CDR2 as FVKESK. The DNA of the CDR3 is TGTGCCAGCAGCCCTAGGACGGCGCTAGAGACCCAGTACTTC. It encodes CASSPRTALETQYF.